The rows below give T cell receptor beta chains drawn from one sample of a study of cytomegalovirus exposure and HLA in healthy donors. TCRdb keeps only in-frame clones here, not all; method: immunoSEQ multiplex PCR. Among 200,000 to 250,000 clones listed, roughly 84% were seen once. The source material was PBMCs. The receptors stem from a girl aged 2 to 9 in good health and CMV-seronegative. Both conserved end residues are trimmed from each CDR3. Each record gives: J gene, V gene, CDR3 length, CDR3 protein.

J gene: TRBJ1-5
V gene: TRBV7-9
CDR3 length: 13
CDR3 protein: ASSLTGGSNQPQH

J gene: TRBJ1-2
V gene: TRBV7-9
CDR3 length: 13
CDR3 protein: ASSTPDGGRHGYT

J gene: TRBJ2-1
V gene: TRBV30
CDR3 length: 10
CDR3 protein: AWSVLVPEQF

J gene: TRBJ2-2
V gene: TRBV13
CDR3 length: 14
CDR3 protein: ASSGPGTGNTGELF

J gene: TRBJ2-2
V gene: TRBV12-5
CDR3 length: 14
CDR3 protein: ASGSRSPMNTGELF

J gene: TRBJ1-5
V gene: TRBV27
CDR3 length: 11
CDR3 protein: ASRMSGNQPQH

J gene: TRBJ2-5
V gene: TRBV5-4
CDR3 length: 15
CDR3 protein: ASSPLKPGGWQETQY

J gene: TRBJ1-5
V gene: TRBV2
CDR3 length: 12
CDR3 protein: ASSAQYSNQPQH

J gene: TRBJ2-7
V gene: TRBV6-1
CDR3 length: 12
CDR3 protein: ASRLYGSSYEQY

J gene: TRBJ2-3
V gene: TRBV5-1
CDR3 length: 13
CDR3 protein: ASSLTSGGTDTQY

J gene: TRBJ2-1
V gene: TRBV6-4
CDR3 length: 13
CDR3 protein: ASSVAGLRNNEQF

J gene: TRBJ1-3
V gene: TRBV4-1
CDR3 length: 13
CDR3 protein: ASSQGGLFRNTIY

J gene: TRBJ1-2
V gene: TRBV5-6
CDR3 length: 10
CDR3 protein: ASTPGGIGYT

J gene: TRBJ1-4
V gene: TRBV7-9
CDR3 length: 13
CDR3 protein: ASSQTGLLNEKLF

J gene: TRBJ2-3
V gene: TRBV11-1
CDR3 length: 16
CDR3 protein: ASSLGRRVAGGTDTQY

J gene: TRBJ1-2
V gene: TRBV14
CDR3 length: 11
CDR3 protein: ASSLLPNYGYT

J gene: TRBJ1-1
V gene: TRBV13
CDR3 length: 11
CDR3 protein: ASRPQGGTEAF

J gene: -
V gene: TRBV11-2
CDR3 length: 14
CDR3 protein: ASSLKGLAASYEQY

J gene: TRBJ2-1
V gene: TRBV4-1
CDR3 length: 14
CDR3 protein: ASSQGGRRRYNEQF

J gene: TRBJ2-5
V gene: TRBV25-1
CDR3 length: 12
CDR3 protein: ASSELGGRETQY

J gene: TRBJ2-7
V gene: TRBV7-9
CDR3 length: 11
CDR3 protein: ASSPRLVVEQY

J gene: TRBJ2-1
V gene: TRBV6-8
CDR3 length: 11
CDR3 protein: ASSTTGTREQF

J gene: TRBJ2-4
V gene: TRBV4-1
CDR3 length: 18
CDR3 protein: ASSQDRLAGGLRTWDIQY

J gene: TRBJ2-7
V gene: TRBV30
CDR3 length: 11
CDR3 protein: AWSRGSGYEQH

J gene: TRBJ2-7
V gene: TRBV5-4
CDR3 length: 11
CDR3 protein: ASSLRGLYEQY

J gene: TRBJ2-1
V gene: TRBV10-3
CDR3 length: 11
CDR3 protein: AAWYGLPGEQF

J gene: TRBJ2-7
V gene: TRBV25-1
CDR3 length: 9
CDR3 protein: ASSHSGRQY

J gene: TRBJ1-5
V gene: TRBV4-1
CDR3 length: 15
CDR3 protein: ASSHKQGTYSNQPQH

J gene: TRBJ2-3
V gene: TRBV10-1
CDR3 length: 14
CDR3 protein: ASSESVSGGTDTQY

J gene: TRBJ2-1
V gene: TRBV27
CDR3 length: 11
CDR3 protein: ASGTGQLNEQF

J gene: TRBJ2-3
V gene: TRBV7-9
CDR3 length: 10
CDR3 protein: SSSLARDTQY

J gene: TRBJ2-7
V gene: TRBV5-1
CDR3 length: 12
CDR3 protein: ASRDRDFSYEQY

J gene: TRBJ1-2
V gene: TRBV25-1
CDR3 length: 14
CDR3 protein: ASSIVVTGRDLVYT

J gene: TRBJ1-5
V gene: TRBV19
CDR3 length: 12
CDR3 protein: ASRDRGGNQPQH

J gene: TRBJ2-7
V gene: TRBV6-1
CDR3 length: 11
CDR3 protein: ASMGGVAYEQY

J gene: TRBJ2-2
V gene: TRBV2
CDR3 length: 13
CDR3 protein: ASSVGGGNTGELF

J gene: TRBJ2-5
V gene: TRBV5-1
CDR3 length: 15
CDR3 protein: ASTFLPGLVAVETQY

J gene: TRBJ1-4
V gene: TRBV7-6
CDR3 length: 11
CDR3 protein: ASSRQGSEKLF

J gene: TRBJ2-5
V gene: TRBV14
CDR3 length: 14
CDR3 protein: ASSQESQVRTGTQY

J gene: TRBJ2-1
V gene: TRBV19
CDR3 length: 15
CDR3 protein: ASSRTGLAGGGNEQF

J gene: TRBJ1-3
V gene: TRBV15
CDR3 length: 15
CDR3 protein: ATSRDPRGGGGNTIY

J gene: TRBJ2-1
V gene: TRBV6-1
CDR3 length: 13
CDR3 protein: ASSEVSGGAYEQF

J gene: TRBJ2-1
V gene: TRBV2
CDR3 length: 12
CDR3 protein: ASITLRLKNEQF

J gene: TRBJ2-5
V gene: TRBV6-1
CDR3 length: 11
CDR3 protein: ASSLGGWETQY

J gene: TRBJ2-3
V gene: TRBV29-1
CDR3 length: 12
CDR3 protein: SVKGTAFTDTQY